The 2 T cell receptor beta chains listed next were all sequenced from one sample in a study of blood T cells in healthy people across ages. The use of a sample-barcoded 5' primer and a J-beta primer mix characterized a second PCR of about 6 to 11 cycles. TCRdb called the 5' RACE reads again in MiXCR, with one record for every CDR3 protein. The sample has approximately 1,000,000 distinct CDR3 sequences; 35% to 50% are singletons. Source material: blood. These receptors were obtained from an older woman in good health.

CDR3 DNA sequence: TGTGCCAGCAGCCCCCGGGGGGGACACCTCAATGAGCAGTTCTTC. This translates into CASSPRGGHLNEQFF. V gene TRBV3-1 combines with J gene TRBJ2-1; 8 nucleotides align to TRBD2. This CDR3 is 15 amino acids long. The germline gives CDR1 LGHDT, CDR2 YNNKEL (reference sequence). J gave up 6 bases and V 4 bases, and 8 bases lay outside the gene matches.

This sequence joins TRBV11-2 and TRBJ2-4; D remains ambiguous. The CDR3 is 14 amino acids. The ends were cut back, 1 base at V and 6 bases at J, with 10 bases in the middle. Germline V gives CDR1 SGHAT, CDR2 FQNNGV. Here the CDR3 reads CASSLVQFGNIQYF. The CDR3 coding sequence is TGTGCCAGCAGCTTAGTACAGTTCGGAAACATTCAGTACTTC.